The sequence of this T cell receptor beta chain was determined in a study of blood T cell repertoires in COVID-19. The CDR3 totals 14 residues. V trimming: 7 bases; J trimming: 9 bases; junction bases outside the gene matches: 8. Germline values: CDR1 SNHLY, CDR2 FYNNEI. The authors' processing: Amplification of reference gene primers was used by the study to estimate nucleated cell counts. Repertoires were generated with immunoSEQ multiplex PCR, while TCRdb's copy carries only in-frame clones and drops some. The V and J calls and clone size come from that table; D and trimming were worked out from the DNA. The sample consists of about 72,000 clones, over 80% of them appearing once.

Sequenced sample: peripheral blood. The gene calls are TRBV2 and TRBJ1-6; 8 nucleotides match TRBD1. The clonotype was recovered from a woman older than 75 with acute or convalescent COVID-19. CDR3 sequence (DNA): TGTGCCAGCAAGGGACAGGCTGAAAGTTCACCCCTCCACTTT. Translation gives CASKGQAESSPLHF.